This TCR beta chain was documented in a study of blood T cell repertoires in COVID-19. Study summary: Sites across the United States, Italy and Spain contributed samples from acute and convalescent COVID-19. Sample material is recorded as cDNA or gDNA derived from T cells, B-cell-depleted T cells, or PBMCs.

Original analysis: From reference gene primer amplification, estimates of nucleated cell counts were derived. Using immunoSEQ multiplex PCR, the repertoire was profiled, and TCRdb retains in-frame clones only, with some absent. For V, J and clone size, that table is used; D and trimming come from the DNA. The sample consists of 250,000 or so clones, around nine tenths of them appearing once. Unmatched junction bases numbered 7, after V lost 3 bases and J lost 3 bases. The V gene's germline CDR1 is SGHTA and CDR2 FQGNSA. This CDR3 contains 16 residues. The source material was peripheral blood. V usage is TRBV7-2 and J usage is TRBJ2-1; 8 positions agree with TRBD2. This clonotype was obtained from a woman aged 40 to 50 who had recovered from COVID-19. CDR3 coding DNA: TGTGCCAGCAGCTTGCCCGGGCTAGCGGGCTACAATGAGCAGTTCTTC. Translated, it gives CASSLPGLAGYNEQFF.